A selection of T cell receptor beta chains follows, all from one sample in a study of T cell responses to AZD1222 COVID-19 vaccine. Here immunoSEQ multiplex PCR was the method, and the copy in TCRdb shows in-frame clones only, minus some. The sample includes approximately 82,000 clones, approximately 90% seen only once; the top ten take roughly 5.2%. Sequenced here: peripheral blood, sampled on day 0 of AZD1222 vaccination. The receptors come from an adult in good health. The conserved cysteine and the conserved F or W are not part of the CDR3 here.

>TRBV4-3|TRBJ2-3
ASSQDGRLAQSADTQY
>TRBV30|TRBJ2-6
ALQVAGAGANVLT
>TRBV19|TRBJ2-2
ASSMGSGELF
>TRBV27|TRBJ2-7
ASSELGLAGGALYEQY
>TRBV2|TRBJ2-7
ASSEGGTGKYEQY
>TRBV12-3/TRBV12-4|TRBJ2-7
ASRAGPSYEQY
>TRBV24-1|TRBJ2-4
ATSSSGTSNIQY
>TRBV27|TRBJ1-2
ASSSRDRGVRGYT
>TRBV5-1|TRBJ1-6
ASSFSDGRYNSPLH
>TRBV25-1|TRBJ2-3
ASSFRDRGISTDTQY
>TRBV18|TRBJ1-6
ASSPPASYNSPLH
>TRBV9|TRBJ2-7
ASSVGGGLLYEQY
>TRBV5-4|TRBJ2-3
ASSSPRGLITDTQY
>TRBV7-9|TRBJ2-5
ASSFGQETQY
>TRBV2|TRBJ2-7
ASMVGRNTYEQY
>TRBV6-2/TRBV6-3|TRBJ1-5
ASSYSQQGAQPQH
>TRBV2|TRBJ2-7
ATGQTGVVSEQY
>TRBV28|TRBJ1-3
ASTVYGTGNGNTIY
>TRBV21-1|TRBJ2-3
ASSRSTDTQY
>TRBV6-5|TRBJ1-3
ASRRQGARNTIY
>TRBV6-5|TRBJ2-7
ASSYSGSTYEQY
>TRBV6-2/TRBV6-3|TRBJ1-1
ASSYGTGTEAF